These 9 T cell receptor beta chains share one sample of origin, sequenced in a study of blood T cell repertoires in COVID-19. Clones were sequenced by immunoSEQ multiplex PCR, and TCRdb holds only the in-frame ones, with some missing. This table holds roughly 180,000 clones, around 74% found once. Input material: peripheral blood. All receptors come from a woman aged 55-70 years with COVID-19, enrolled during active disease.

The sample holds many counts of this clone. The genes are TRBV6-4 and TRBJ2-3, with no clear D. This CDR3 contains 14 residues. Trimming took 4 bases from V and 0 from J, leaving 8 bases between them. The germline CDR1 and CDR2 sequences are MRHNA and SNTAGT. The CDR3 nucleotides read TGTGCCAGCAGTGCCAGGCCCAGCACAGATACGCAGTATTTT. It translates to CASSARPSTDTQYF.

The CDR3 protein is CASSFGGSNTEAFF. The CDR3 bases are TGTGCCAGCAGCTTTGGAGGGTCCAACACTGAAGCTTTCTTT. The gene calls are TRBV5-6 and TRBJ1-1, with D unresolved. Trimming left V 2 bases short and J 2 bases short, with 10 bases between. This CDR3 contains 14 residues. Germline CDR1 SGHDT, CDR2 YYEEEE.

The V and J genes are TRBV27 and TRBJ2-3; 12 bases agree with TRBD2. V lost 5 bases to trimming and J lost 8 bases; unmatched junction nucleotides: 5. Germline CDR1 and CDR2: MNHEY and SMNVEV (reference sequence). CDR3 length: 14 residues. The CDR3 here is CASSLALAGGTQYF. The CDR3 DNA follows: TGTGCCAGCAGTCTCGCACTAGCGGGAGGTACGCAGTATTTT.

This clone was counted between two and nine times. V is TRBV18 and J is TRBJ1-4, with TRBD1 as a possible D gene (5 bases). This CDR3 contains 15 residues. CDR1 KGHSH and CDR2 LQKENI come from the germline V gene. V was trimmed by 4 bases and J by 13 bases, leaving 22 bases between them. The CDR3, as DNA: TGTGCCAGCTCACTGATGTCAGGGCAACGTGAGCGACTGTTTTTT. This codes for CASSLMSGQRERLFF. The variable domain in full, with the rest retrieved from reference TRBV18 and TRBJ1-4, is NAGVMQNPRHLVRRRGQEARLRCSPMKGHSHVYWYRQLPEEGLKFMVYLQKENIIDESGMPKERFSAEFPKEGPSILRIQQVVRGDSAAYFCASSLMSGQRERLFFGSGTQLSVL.

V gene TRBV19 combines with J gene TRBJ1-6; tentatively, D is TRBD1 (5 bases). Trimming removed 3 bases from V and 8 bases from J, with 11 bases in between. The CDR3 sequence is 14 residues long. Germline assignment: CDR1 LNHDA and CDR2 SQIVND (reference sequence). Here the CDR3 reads CASSIGGGDSPLHF. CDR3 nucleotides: TGTGCCAGTAGTATCGGGGGAGGCGATTCACCCCTCCACTTT.

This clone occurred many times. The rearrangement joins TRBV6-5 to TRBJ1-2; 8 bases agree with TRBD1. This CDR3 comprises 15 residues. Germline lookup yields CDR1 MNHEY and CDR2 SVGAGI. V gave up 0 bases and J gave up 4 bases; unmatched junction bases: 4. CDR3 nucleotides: TGTGCCAGCAGTTACTCGACAGGGGCGGGCTATGGCTACACCTTC. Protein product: CASSYSTGAGYGYTF.

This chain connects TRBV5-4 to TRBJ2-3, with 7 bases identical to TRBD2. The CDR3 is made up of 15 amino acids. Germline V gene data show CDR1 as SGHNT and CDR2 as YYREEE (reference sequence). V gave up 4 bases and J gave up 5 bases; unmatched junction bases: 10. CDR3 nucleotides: TGTGCCAGCAGCCATGCCAGCGGGAATAGAGATACGCAGTATTTT. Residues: CASSHASGNRDTQYF.

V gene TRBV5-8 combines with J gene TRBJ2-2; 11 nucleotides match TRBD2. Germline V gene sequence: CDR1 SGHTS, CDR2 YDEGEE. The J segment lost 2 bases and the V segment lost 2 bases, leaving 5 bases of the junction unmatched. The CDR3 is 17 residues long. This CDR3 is CASSFPTSGVNTGELFF. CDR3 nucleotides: TGTGCCAGCAGCTTTCCGACTAGCGGGGTTAACACCGGGGAGCTGTTTTTT. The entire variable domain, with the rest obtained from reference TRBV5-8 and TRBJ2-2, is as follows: EAGVTQSPTHLIKTRGQQATLRCSPISGHTSVYWYQQALGLGLQFLLWYDEGEERNRGNFPPRFSGRQFPNYSSELNVNALELEDSALYLCASSFPTSGVNTGELFFGEGSRLTVL.

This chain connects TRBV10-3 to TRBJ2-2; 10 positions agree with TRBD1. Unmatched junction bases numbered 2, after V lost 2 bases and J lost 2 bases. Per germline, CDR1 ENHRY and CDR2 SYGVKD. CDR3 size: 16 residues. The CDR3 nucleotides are TGTGCCATCAGTGAGGGGACAGGGGCAAACACCGGGGAGCTGTTTTTT. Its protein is CAISEGTGANTGELFF.